This T cell receptor beta chain was observed in a study of CD8+ T cells in alopecia areata. On the study more broadly: The investigators scored severity in treated patients by the percentage of affected scalp area.

Reverse transcription of extracted RNA yielded cDNA, which provided the sequencing template. The method was immunoSEQ multiplex PCR; TCRdb's version includes in-frame clones alone and lacks a portion of them. Here the sample spans fewer than 250,000 clones, less than 45% being singletons. This CDR3 contains 11 residues. Germline CDR1 reads GTSNPN; CDR2 reads SVGIG (reference sequence). V was clipped by 3 bases and J by 6 bases; unmatched bases: 1. The treatment: oral pan-JAK inhibitor, 5-10 mg twice daily. The chain employs TRBV30 and TRBJ1-2; 7 nucleotides agree with TRBD1. Sample: CD4+ T cells sorted from blood, taken between weeks 30 and 35, from a patient treated with tofacitinib. This sequence was found in a human donor with alopecia areata. CDR3 amino acids: CAWRDRNGYTF. CDR3 nucleotide sequence: TGTGCCTGGAGGGACAGGAATGGCTACACCTTC.